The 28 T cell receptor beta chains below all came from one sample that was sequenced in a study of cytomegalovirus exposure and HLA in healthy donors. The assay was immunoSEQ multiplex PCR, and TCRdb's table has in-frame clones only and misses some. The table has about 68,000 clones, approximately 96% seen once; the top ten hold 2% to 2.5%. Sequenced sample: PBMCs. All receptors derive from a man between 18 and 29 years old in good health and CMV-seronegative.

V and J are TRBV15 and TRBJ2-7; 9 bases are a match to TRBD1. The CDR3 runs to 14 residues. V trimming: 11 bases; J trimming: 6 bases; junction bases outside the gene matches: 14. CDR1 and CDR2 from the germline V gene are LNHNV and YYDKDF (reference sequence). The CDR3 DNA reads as TGTGCCTCCAAGGCCGGGACAGGGACCTTCGAGCAGTACTTC. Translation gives CASKAGTGTFEQYF.

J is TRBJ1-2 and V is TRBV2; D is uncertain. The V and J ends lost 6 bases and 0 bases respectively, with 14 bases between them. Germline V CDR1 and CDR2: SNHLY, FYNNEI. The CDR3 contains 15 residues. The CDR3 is CASRLLQDPNYGYTF. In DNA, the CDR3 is TGTGCCAGCAGACTCCTCCAGGATCCTAACTATGGCTACACCTTC. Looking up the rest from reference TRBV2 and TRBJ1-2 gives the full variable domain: EPEVTQTPSHQVTQMGQEVILRCVPISNHLYFYWYRQILGQKVEFLVSFYNNEISEKSEIFDDQFSVERPDGSNFTLKIRSTKLEDSAMYFCASRLLQDPNYGYTFGSGTRLTVV.

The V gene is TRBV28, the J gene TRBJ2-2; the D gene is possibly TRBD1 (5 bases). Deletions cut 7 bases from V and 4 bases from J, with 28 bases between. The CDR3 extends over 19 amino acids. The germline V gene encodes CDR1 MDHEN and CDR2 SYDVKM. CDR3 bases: TGTGCCAGCACTCGGCTGATAGTGGGATGGACACCCTCCACCGGGGAGCTGTTTTTT. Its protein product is CASTRLIVGWTPSTGELFF.

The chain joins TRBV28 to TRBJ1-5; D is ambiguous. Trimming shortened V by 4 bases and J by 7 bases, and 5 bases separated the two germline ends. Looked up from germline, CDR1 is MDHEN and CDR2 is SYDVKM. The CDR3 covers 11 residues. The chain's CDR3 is CASSSSQPQHF. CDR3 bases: TGTGCCAGCAGTTCGTCGCAGCCCCAGCATTTT.

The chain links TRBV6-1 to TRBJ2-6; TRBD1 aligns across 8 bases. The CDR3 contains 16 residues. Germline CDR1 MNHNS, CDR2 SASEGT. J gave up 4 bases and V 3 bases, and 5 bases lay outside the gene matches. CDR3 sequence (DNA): TGTGCCAGCAGTGACCCGACAGGGGCCGGGGCCAACGTCCTGACTTTC. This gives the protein CASSDPTGAGANVLTF.

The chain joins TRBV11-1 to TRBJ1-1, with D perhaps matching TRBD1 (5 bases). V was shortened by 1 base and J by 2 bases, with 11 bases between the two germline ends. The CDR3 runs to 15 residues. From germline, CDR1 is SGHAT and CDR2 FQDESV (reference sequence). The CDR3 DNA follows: TGTGCCAGCAGCTTAGAAGGCAGGGTAAACACTGAAGCTTTCTTT. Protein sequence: CASSLEGRVNTEAFF.

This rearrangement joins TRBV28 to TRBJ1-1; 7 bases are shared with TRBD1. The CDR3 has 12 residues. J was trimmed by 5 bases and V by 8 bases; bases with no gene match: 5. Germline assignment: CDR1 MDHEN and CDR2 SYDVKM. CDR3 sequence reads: CASSQGGTEAFF. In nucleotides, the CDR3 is TGTGCCAGCTCGCAGGGGGGAACTGAAGCTTTCTTT.

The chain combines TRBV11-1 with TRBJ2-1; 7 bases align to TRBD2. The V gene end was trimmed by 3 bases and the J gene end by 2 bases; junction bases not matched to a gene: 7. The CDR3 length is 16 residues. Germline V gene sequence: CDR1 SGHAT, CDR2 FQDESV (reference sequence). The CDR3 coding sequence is TGTGCCAGCAGCTTTAGCGGGCATCTGACCTACAATGAGCAGTTCTTC. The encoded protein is CASSFSGHLTYNEQFF.

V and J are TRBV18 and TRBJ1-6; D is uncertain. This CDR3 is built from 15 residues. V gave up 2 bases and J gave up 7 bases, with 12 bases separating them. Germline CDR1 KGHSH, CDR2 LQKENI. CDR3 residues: CASSPEQLNNSPLHF. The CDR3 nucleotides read TGTGCCAGCTCACCAGAACAGCTTAACAATTCACCCCTCCACTTT.

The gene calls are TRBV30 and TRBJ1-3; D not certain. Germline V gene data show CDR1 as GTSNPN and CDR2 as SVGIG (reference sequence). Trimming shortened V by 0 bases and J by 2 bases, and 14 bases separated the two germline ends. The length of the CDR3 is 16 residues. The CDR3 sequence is CAWSVTGSGPGNTIYF. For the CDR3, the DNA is TGTGCCTGGAGTGTAACGGGGTCAGGCCCTGGAAACACCATATATTTT.

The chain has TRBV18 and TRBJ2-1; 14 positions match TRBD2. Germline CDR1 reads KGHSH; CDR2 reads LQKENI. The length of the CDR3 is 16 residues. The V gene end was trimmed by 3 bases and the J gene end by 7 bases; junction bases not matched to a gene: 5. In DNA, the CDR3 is TGTGCCAGCTCACCGGGACTAGCGGGAGTGAGAAATGAGCAGTTCTTC. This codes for CASSPGLAGVRNEQFF.

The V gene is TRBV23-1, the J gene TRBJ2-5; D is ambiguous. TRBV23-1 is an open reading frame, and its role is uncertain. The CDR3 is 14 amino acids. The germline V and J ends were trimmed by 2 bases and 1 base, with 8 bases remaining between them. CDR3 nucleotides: TGCGCCAGCAGTCAAGGTCAGATCCAAGAGACCCAGTACTTC. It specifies CASSQGQIQETQYF.

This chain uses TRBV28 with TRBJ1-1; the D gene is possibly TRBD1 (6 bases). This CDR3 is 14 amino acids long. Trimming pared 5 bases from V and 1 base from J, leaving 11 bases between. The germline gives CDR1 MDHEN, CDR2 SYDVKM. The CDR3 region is CASSLSQGNTEAFF. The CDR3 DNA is TGTGCCAGCAGTCTTTCACAGGGGAACACTGAAGCTTTCTTT.

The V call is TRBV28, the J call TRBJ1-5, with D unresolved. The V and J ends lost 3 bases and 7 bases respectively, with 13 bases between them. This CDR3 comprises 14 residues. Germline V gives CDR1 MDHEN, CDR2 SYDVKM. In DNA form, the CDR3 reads TGTGCCAGCAGTTTTCTCAGCGTTGGGCAGCCCCAGCATTTT. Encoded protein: CASSFLSVGQPQHF.

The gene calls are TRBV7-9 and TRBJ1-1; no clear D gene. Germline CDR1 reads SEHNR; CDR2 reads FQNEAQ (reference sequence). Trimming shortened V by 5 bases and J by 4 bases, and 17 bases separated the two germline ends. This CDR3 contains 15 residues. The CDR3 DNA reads TGTGCCAGCAGCGAGCTGGGTGGAGTAATCACTGAAGCTTTCTTT. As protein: CASSELGGVITEAFF.

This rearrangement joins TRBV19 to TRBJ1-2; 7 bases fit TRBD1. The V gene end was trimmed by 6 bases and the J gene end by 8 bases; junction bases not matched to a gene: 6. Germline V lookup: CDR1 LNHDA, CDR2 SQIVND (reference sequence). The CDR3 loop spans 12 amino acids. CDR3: CASSPTGRGYTF. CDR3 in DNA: TGTGCCAGTAGCCCGACAGGGCGCGGCTACACCTTC.

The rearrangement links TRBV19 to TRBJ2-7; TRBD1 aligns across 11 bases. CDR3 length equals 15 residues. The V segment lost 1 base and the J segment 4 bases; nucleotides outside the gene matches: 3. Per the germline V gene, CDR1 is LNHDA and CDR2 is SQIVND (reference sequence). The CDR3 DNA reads TGTGCCAGTAGTATAGTTGGGACAGGGGGATACGAGCAGTACTTC. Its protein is CASSIVGTGGYEQYF.

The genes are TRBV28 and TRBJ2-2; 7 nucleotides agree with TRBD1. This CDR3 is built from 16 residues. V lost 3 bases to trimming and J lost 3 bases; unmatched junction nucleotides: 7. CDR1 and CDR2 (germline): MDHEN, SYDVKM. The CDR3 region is CASSFPGTAYTGELFF. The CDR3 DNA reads TGTGCCAGCAGTTTCCCCGGGACAGCTTACACCGGGGAGCTGTTTTTT.

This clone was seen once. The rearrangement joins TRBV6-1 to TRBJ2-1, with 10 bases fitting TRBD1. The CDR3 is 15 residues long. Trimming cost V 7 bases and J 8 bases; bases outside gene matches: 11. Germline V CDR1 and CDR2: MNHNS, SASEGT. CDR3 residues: CASTSRGTGDYEQFF. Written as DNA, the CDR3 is TGTGCCAGCACCTCCCGGGGGACAGGGGACTATGAGCAGTTCTTC.

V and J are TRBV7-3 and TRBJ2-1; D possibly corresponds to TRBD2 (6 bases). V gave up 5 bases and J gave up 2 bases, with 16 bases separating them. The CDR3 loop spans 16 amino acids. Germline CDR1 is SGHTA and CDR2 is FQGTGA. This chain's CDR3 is CASSPSTSWPYNEQFF. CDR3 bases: TGTGCCAGCAGCCCCTCTACTAGCTGGCCCTACAATGAGCAGTTCTTC.

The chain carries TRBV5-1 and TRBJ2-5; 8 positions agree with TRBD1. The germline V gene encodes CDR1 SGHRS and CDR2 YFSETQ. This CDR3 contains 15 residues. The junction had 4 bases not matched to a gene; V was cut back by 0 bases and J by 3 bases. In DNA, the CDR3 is TGCGCCAGCAGCTTGGAAAGGACAGGGAAAGAGACCCAGTACTTC. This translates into CASSLERTGKETQYF.

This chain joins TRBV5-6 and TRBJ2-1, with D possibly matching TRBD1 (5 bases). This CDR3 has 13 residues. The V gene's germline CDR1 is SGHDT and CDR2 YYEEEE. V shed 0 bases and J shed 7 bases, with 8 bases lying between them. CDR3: CASSLVRVNEQFF. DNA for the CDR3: TGTGCCAGCAGCTTGGTCAGGGTAAATGAGCAGTTCTTC.

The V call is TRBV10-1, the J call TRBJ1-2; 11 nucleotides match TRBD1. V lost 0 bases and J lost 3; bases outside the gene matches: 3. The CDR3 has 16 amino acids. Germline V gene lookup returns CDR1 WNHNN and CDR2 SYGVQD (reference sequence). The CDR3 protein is CASSESRTGGDYGYTF. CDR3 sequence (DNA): TGCGCCAGCAGTGAGTCCCGGACAGGGGGCGACTATGGCTACACCTTC.

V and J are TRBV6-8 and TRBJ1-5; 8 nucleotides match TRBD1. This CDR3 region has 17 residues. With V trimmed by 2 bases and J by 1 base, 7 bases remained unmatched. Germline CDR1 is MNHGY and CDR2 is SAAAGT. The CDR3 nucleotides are TGTGCCAGCAGTTACCGAAGACAGGGGAGAAGCAATCAGCCCCAGCATTTT. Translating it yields CASSYRRQGRSNQPQHF.

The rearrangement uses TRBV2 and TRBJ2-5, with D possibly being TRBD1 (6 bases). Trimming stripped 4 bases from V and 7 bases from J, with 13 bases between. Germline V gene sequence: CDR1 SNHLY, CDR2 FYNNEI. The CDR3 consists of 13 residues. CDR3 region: CASSGPDSATQYF. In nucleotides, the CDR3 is TGTGCCAGCAGTGGGCCGGACAGCGCGACCCAGTACTTC.

DNA for the CDR3: TGTGCCAGCAGTGTAGGGACAGCCCAAGAGACCCAGTACTTC. As protein: CASSVGTAQETQYF. The chain employs TRBV6-1 and TRBJ2-5, with 7 positions matching TRBD1. CDR3 size: 14 residues. Germline CDR1 and CDR2: MNHNS and SASEGT. Trimming cost V 4 bases and J 1 base; bases outside gene matches: 3.

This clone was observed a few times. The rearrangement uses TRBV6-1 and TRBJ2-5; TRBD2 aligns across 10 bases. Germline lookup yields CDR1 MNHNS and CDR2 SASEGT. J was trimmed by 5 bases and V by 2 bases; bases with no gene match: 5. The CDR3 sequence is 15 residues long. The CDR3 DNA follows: TGTGCCAGCAGTGAACTAGCGGGAGATCTGGAGACCCAGTACTTC. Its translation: CASSELAGDLETQYF.

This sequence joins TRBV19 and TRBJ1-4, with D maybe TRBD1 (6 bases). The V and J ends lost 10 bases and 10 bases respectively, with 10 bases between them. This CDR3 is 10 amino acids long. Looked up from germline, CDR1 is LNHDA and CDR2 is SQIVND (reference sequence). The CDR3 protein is CATGEGKLFF. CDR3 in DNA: TGTGCCACAGGGGAGGGAAAACTGTTTTTT.